One TCR beta chain is described in this entry. This clone was recorded once. Its antigen target is currently unknown. Base qualities are not provided; no much larger clone lies one nucleotide away. These data come from a study of T cell repertoires in MIS-A myocarditis (dated by TCRdb to 2022 to 2024). At the junction V is shortened by 3 bases and J by 5 bases; bases outside the gene matches: 14. Including the terminal cysteine and phenylalanine, the CDR3 comprises 17 residues. CDR3 DNA is the only sequence kept; it has 51 bases, read in frame from the first base. CDR1 and CDR2, looked up from the germline V gene, are MDHEN and SYDVKM. TCRbeta CDR3 regions were amplified with the immunoSEQ bias-controlled multiplex PCR and sequenced at high throughput. The original pipeline was this. The immunoSEQ vendor pipeline collapsed and filtered CDR3 sequences to measure the abundance and frequency of each unique TCRbeta CDR3. CD-HIT clustered dominant CDR3 amino acid sequences with SARS-CoV-2-specific ImmuneCODE TCRbeta sequences at a 90% global sequence identity threshold. Clones at frequencies from 0.1 to 1 were categorized as hyperexpanded, and clones at frequencies from 0.01 to 0.1 were categorized as large. The CDR3 amino acid sequences and the V and J gene assignments of the dominant clones were confirmed with MiXCR. The R stringdist package was used to calculate Levenshtein distances between the patient clonotypes and the ImmuneCODE hits. Imported from immuneACCESS, the table was reduced by TCRdb to in-frame sequences with V and J called. These copies leave out some clones; in studies compared against another copy, an unresolved V gene accounts for under half, and the cause of the remainder is not known. Clonal size and the V and J genes are those of that table, whereas D and trimming came from the DNA. The sample table contains 9,500 to 13,000 clones; only one count was recorded for around 89% of them. Just over 2% of the sample goes to the ten largest clones.

The QIAamp DNA FFPE kit was used to extract genomic DNA from formalin-fixed paraffin-embedded autopsy tissue. The sequenced material came from thoracic lymph node tissue obtained at autopsy. This receptor was taken from a man aged 18 to 29 with fulminant myocarditis from multisystem inflammatory syndrome in adults (MIS-A) after COVID-19. This receptor chain uses TRBV28 and TRBJ2-3, and TRBD1 matches 7 of the central bases. The CDR3 is CASSFLQGRIAVDTQYF. The nucleotide sequence reads TGTGCCAGCAGTTTCCTACAGGGGCGGATTGCAGTAGATACGCAGTATTTT.